Below are 3 T cell receptor beta chains sequenced from a single sample in a study of T cells in Graves' hyperthyroidism and ophthalmopathy. RNA transcripts gave rise to amplified TCR beta CDR3 regions. First-round RT-PCR targeting the TCR CDR3 was performed with the HTBI primer set. TCRdb ran MiXCR on the multiplex PCR reads and lists one entry per CDR3 protein. This table holds about 180,000 distinct CDR3 sequences, 17% found once. The specimen sequenced was blood. The source is a woman aged 45 to 65 with Graves' hyperthyroidism.

Many counts were recorded for this clonotype. The gene calls are TRBV4-1 and TRBJ2-1; 8 nucleotides agree with TRBD1. Germline-derived CDR1 and CDR2 are MGHRA and YSYEKL. J gave up 10 bases and V 6 bases, and 5 bases lay outside the gene matches. The CDR3 spans 12 residues. DNA of the CDR3: TGCGCCAGCAGTGACAGGGGTAGGGAGCAGTTCTTC. Amino acid sequence: CASSDRGREQFF.

This chain uses TRBV5-5 with TRBJ1-3; D gene uncertain. The CDR3 loop spans 15 amino acids. Deletions cut 4 bases from V and 3 bases from J, with 14 bases between. CDR1 is SGHKS and CDR2 is YYEKEE in the germline V gene (reference sequence). The CDR3 coding sequence is TGTGCCAGCAGCCAAGATGGAACAGATGGAAACACCATATATTTT. Translating gives CASSQDGTDGNTIYF.

The chain is built from TRBV19 and TRBJ1-4; unclear D gene. The CDR3 is 15 residues long. Deletions cut 5 bases from V and 5 bases from J, with 15 bases between. CDR1 and CDR2 (germline): LNHDA, SQIVND (reference sequence). CDR3 residues: CASSPYRAQNEKLFF. DNA of the CDR3: TGTGCCAGTAGTCCCTATCGGGCTCAGAATGAAAAACTGTTTTTT.